This TCR beta chain derives from a study of long-term antiretroviral therapy in people with HIV. Study-wide results and limits: Older ART regimens may have been in use when blood was drawn between about 2004 and 2018.

Cryopreserved PBMC samples of about 0.95-10 million cells were used for DNA extraction. Assay version v3.0 of immunoSEQ was used, and it was run at survey level. Sequenced by immunoSEQ multiplex PCR; TCRdb stores in-frame clones only, minus some. The profile shows about 28,000 clones, around 84% of them singletons. Comment on this clone: Its cognate antigen is unknown.

V lost 6 bases and J 1 base, leaving 10 bases between the germline ends. This CDR3 contains 13 residues. The germline CDR1 and CDR2 sequences are SGHRS and YFSETQ. The chain recombines TRBV5-1 with TRBJ1-2; no reliable D call. The input for sequencing was unsorted PBMCs, taken 0.8 years after starting antiretroviral therapy. The sequence was collected from a woman aged 25-40 years with HIV. The CDR3 protein is CASKVSFNYGYTF. CDR3 coding DNA: TGCGCCAGCAAAGTCAGCTTTAACTATGGCTACACCTTC.